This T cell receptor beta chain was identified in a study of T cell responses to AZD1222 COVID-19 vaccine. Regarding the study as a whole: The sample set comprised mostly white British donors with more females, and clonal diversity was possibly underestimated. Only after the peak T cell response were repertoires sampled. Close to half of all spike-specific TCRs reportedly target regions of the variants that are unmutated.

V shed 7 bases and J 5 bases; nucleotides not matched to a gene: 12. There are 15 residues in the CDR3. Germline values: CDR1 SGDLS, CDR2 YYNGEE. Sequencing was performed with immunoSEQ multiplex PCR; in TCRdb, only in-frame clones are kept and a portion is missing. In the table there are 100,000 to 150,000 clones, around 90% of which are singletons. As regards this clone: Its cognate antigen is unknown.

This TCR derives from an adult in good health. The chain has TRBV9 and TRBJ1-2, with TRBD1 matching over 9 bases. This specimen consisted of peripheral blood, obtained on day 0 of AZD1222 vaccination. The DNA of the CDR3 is TGTGCCAGCTTTACAGGGGGCCCCACCGGGTATGGCTACACCTTC. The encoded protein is CASFTGGPTGYGYTF.